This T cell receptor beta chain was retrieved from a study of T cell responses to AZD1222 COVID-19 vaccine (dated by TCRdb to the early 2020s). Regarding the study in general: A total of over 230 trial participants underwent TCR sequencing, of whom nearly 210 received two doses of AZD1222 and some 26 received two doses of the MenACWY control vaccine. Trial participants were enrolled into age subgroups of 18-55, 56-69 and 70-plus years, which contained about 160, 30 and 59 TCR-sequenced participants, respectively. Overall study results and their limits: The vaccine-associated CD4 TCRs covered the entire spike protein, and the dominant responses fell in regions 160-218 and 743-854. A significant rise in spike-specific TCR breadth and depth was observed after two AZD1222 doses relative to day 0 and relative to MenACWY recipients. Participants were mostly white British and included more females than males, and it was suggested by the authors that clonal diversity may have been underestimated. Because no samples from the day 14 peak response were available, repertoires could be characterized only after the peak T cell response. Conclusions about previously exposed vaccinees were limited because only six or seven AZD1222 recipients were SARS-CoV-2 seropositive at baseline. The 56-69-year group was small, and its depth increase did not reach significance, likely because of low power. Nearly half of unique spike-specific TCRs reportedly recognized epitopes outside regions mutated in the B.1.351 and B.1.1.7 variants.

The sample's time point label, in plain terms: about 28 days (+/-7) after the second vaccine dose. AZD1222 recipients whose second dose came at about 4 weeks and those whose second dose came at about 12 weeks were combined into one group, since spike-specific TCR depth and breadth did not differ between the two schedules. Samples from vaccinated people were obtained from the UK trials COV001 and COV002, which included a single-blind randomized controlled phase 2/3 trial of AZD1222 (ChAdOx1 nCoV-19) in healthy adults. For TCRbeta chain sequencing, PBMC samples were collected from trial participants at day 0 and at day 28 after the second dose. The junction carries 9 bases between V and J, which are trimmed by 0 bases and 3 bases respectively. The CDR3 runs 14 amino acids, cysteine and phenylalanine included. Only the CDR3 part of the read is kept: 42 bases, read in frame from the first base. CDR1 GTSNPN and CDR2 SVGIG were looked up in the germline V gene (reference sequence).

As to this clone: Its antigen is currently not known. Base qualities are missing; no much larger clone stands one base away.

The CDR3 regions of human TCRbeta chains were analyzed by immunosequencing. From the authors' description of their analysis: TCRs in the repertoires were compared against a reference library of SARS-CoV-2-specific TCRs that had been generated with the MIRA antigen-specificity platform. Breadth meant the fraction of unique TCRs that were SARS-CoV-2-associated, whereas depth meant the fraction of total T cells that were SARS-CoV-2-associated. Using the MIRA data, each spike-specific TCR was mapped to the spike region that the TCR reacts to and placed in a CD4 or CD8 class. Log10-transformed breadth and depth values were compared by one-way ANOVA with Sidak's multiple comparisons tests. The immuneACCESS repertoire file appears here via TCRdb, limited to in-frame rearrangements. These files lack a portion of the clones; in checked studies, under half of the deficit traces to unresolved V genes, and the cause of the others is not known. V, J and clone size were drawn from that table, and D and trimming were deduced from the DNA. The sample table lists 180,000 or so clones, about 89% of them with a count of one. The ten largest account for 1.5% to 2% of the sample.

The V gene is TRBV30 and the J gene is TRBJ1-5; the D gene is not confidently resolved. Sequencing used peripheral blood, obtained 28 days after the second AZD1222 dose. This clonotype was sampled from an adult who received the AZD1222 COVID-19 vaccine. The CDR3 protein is CAWSVRRYNQPQHF. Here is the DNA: TGTGCCTGGAGTGTACGACGGTACAATCAGCCCCAGCATTTT.